A single T cell receptor beta chain is shown here with its context. Antigen specificity is unknown. The diagnoses drew upon clinical symptoms, serum thyroxine and TRAb, thyroid ultrasound and orbital computed tomography. The sample comes from a study of T cells in Graves' hyperthyroidism and ophthalmopathy. Study outcomes and limitations: Most thyroid clonotypes that were expanded above 0.001 also turned up in blood. In validation, the model predicted ophthalmopathy. These predictions came a median about 6.5 months before onset. Ophthalmopathy stood apart from stable hyperthyroidism in a 13 V-J model.

Researchers took RNA transcripts and amplified the TCR beta CDR3 regions from them. The primer set for the first-round RT-PCR of the TCR CDR3 was HTBI. Via MiXCR, TCRdb re-called the multiplex PCR reads, giving one row per CDR3 protein. Of approximately 700,000 distinct CDR3 sequences listed, nearly 45% are singletons. The sequencing input was peripheral blood or thyroid tissue (not recorded which). This receptor was identified in an adult man with Graves' disease, either hyperthyroidism or ophthalmopathy (not recorded which).

This CDR3 is CSASTRDSRGTQYF. The CDR3 DNA reads as TGCAGTGCTAGTACCCGGGACTCGCGCGGGACCCAGTACTTC. This sequence joins TRBV20-1 and TRBJ2-5, with D perhaps TRBD2 (6 bases). Trimming took off 3 bases at V and 7 bases at J, with 18 bases between the two ends. The V gene's germline CDR1 is DFQATT and CDR2 SNEGSKA (reference sequence). The CDR3 totals 14 residues.